The rows below give T cell receptor beta chains drawn from one sample of a study of shared clonotypes between healthy human individuals. Generated by immunoSEQ multiplex PCR, the TCRdb table keeps only in-frame clones and is missing some. Counted here are roughly 660,000 clones, about 90% occurring once; the ten biggest clones make up around a third. Specimen: memory CD8+ T cells from PBMCs. These TCRs come from a young man in good health. Some clones in this sample may be carry-over from other donors' samples. Each CDR3 is given with its conserved first and last residue. D genes are given only for firm matches. Only part of the rows carry a size: once, few, many, or a class if the clone is expanded.

>.|TRBV4-3|TRBJ1-1|.|16
TGCGCCAGCAGCCAAGAGGGACCGATGATGAACACTGAAGCTTTCTTT
CASSQEGPMMNTEAFF
>TRBD1|TRBV27|TRBJ2-3|.|16
TGTGCCAGCAGTCCTTGGACAGGGAGTAATGTAGATACGCAGTATTTT
CASSPWTGSNVDTQYF
>.|TRBV27|TRBJ2-6|once|18
TGTGCCAGCAGTTTACGACGCGAAAGATTCTCTGGGGCCAACGTCCTGACTTTC
CASSLRRERFSGANVLTF
>.|TRBV18|TRBJ2-7|.|16
TGTGCCAGCTCACCAAGTACAGCGACTAGCTCCTACGAGCAGTACTTC
CASSPSTATSSYEQYF
>TRBD1|TRBV27|TRBJ2-7|.|14
TGTGCCGCAAAACCAGGACAGGGGTGGTACGAGCAGTACTTC
CAAKPGQGWYEQYF
>.|TRBV5-1|TRBJ2-7|.|15
TGCGCCAGCAGCGCCGGGACGGGCCTTACCTACGAGCAGTACTTC
CASSAGTGLTYEQYF
>.|TRBV9|TRBJ1-6|.|15
TGTGCCAGCAGCCCGGGGACGGGATATAATTCACCCCTCCACTTT
CASSPGTGYNSPLHF
>.|TRBV28|TRBJ2-6|.|16
TGTGCCAGCAGTTTAGTGGTTAGCTCTGGGGCCAACGTCCTGACTTTC
CASSLVVSSGANVLTF
>TRBD2|TRBV5-1|TRBJ2-2|.|15
TGCGCCAGCAGCTTGCCAGCGGGAGACACCGGGGAGCTGTTTTTT
CASSLPAGDTGELFF
>.|TRBV7-9|TRBJ2-1|.|13
TGTGCCAGCAGCACCGGGTCTTACAATGAGCAGTTCTTC
CASSTGSYNEQFF